This paragraph reports one TCR beta chain. These data originate in a study of T cell changes during pregnancy in multiple sclerosis. The CDR3 spans 14 residues. After removal of 6 bases from V and 4 bases from J, the junction contained 2 bases not matched to a gene. Germline CDR1 reads MNHNY; CDR2 reads SVGAGI (reference sequence). Data came from immunoSEQ multiplex PCR; TCRdb stores just in-frame clones and leaves some out. The sample lists 25,000 to 35,000 clones, more than 85% occurring once. The sequences come from CD4+ T cells from peripheral blood mononuclear cells, collected in the first trimester of pregnancy. The chain links TRBV6-6 to TRBJ2-3; 12 nucleotides line up with TRBD2. The receptor's source is a female donor in good health, enrolled as a control in a pregnancy study. CDR3 loop: CASRGLAGSDTQYF. In nucleotides, the CDR3 is TGTGCCAGCAGGGGACTAGCGGGTTCAGATACGCAGTATTTT.